The 13 T cell receptor beta chains presented below share a single source sample, sequenced in a study of blood T cell repertoires in COVID-19. Assay used: immunoSEQ multiplex PCR; TCRdb lists only in-frame clones, some missing. The table lists some 99,000 clones, about 87% of them singletons. Sequenced: peripheral blood. The receptors here all came from a woman between 45 and 65 years old with acute or convalescent COVID-19.

This chain connects TRBV5-1 to TRBJ1-1; a weak D match, TRBD1 (6 bases). V lost 0 bases and J lost 0, with 12 bases in between. Germline values: CDR1 SGHRS, CDR2 YFSETQ. The CDR3 length is 16 residues. The CDR3 sequence is CASSLVGTYMNTEAFF. In DNA form, the CDR3 reads TGCGCCAGCAGCTTGGTGGGGACATACATGAACACTGAAGCTTTCTTT.

This clone has a handful of counts. CDR3 in amino acids: CAISDQVVAEAFF. CDR3 DNA: TGTGCCATCAGTGATCAGGTCGTGGCTGAAGCTTTCTTT. The chain uses TRBV10-3 and TRBJ1-1; D is ambiguous. The ends were cut back, 3 bases at V and 6 bases at J, with 11 bases in the middle. The germline CDR1 and CDR2 sequences are ENHRY and SYGVKD. The length of the CDR3 is 13 residues.

CDR3 protein: CASIRTAGNTIYF. CDR3 nucleotide sequence: TGTGCCAGTATCCGGACAGCCGGAAACACCATATATTTT. This chain uses TRBV19 with TRBJ1-3, with a tentative D call TRBD1 (6 bases). Germline V gene sequence: CDR1 LNHDA, CDR2 SQIVND (reference sequence). The CDR3 totals 13 residues. Trimming took off 7 bases at V and 4 bases at J, with 11 bases between the two ends.

V and J are TRBV10-3 and TRBJ1-1, with D uncertain. Trimming took off 5 bases at V and 0 bases at J, with 16 bases between the two ends. Looked up from germline, CDR1 is ENHRY and CDR2 is SYGVKD. The CDR3 consists of 16 residues. CDR3 amino acids: CAISSRGPLMNTEAFF. The CDR3 DNA reads TGTGCCATCAGTTCCCGAGGGCCCCTTATGAACACTGAAGCTTTCTTT.

V usage is TRBV5-1 and J usage is TRBJ2-7; tentative D call: TRBD1 (5 bases). With 1 base removed from V and 3 bases from J, the gap between germline ends came to 14 bases. CDR3 length: 15 residues. Germline V gives CDR1 SGHRS, CDR2 YFSETQ. CDR3 sequence (DNA): TGCGCCAGCAGCTTGAACGCTGGCCAGGGCTACGAGCAGTACTTC. It specifies CASSLNAGQGYEQYF. The whole variable domain, remainder taken from reference TRBV5-1 and TRBJ2-7, is KAGVTQTPRYLIKTRGQQVTLSCSPISGHRSVSWYQQTPGQGLQFLFEYFSETQRNKGNFPGRFSGRQFSNSRSEMNVSTLELGDSALYLCASSLNAGQGYEQYFGPGTRLTVT.

In this sample, this clone turned up once. The chain recombines TRBV28 with TRBJ1-2, with D possibly being TRBD1 (5 bases). Trimming stripped 3 bases from V and 4 bases from J, with 9 bases between. From germline, CDR1 is MDHEN and CDR2 SYDVKM. The CDR3 length is 13 residues. The CDR3 here is CASSFARVYGYTF. The CDR3 DNA is TGTGCCAGCAGTTTTGCCAGGGTCTATGGCTACACCTTC.

The chain joins TRBV5-1 to TRBJ1-2, with 9 bases that match TRBD1. Looked up from germline, CDR1 is SGHRS and CDR2 is YFSETQ. This CDR3 is built from 17 residues. J lost 8 bases, V lost 4 bases, and 18 bases had no gene match. The CDR3: CASSMNPSSTGGEGYTF. CDR3 bases: TGCGCCAGCAGCATGAATCCCTCCAGTACAGGGGGCGAGGGCTACACCTTC.

This clone was observed a single time. CDR3 residues: CASSEASGGHNEQFF. The CDR3 region has the DNA TGTGCCAGCAGTGAAGCTAGCGGGGGCCACAATGAGCAGTTCTTC. J is TRBJ2-1 and V is TRBV6-1; 9 nucleotides line up with TRBD2. Germline V lookup: CDR1 MNHNS, CDR2 SASEGT. This CDR3 comprises 15 residues. The V segment lost 0 bases and the J segment 5 bases; nucleotides outside the gene matches: 2.

The V call is TRBV9, the J call TRBJ2-3; 10 bases map to TRBD2. This CDR3 is 15 amino acids long. V was pared by 1 base and J by 8 bases, with 7 bases of the junction left unmatched. CDR1 is SGDLS, CDR2 YYNGEE, per germline. The CDR3 DNA follows: TGTGCCAGCAGCGTACAGCGGGGGGGCATCGGTACGCAGTATTTT. Protein product: CASSVQRGGIGTQYF.

This clone appeared a single time. The chain couples TRBV6-5 to TRBJ1-1; 10 bases line up with TRBD1. After removal of 6 bases from V and 4 bases from J, the junction contained 8 bases not matched to a gene. The CDR3 covers 15 residues. Per germline, CDR1 MNHEY and CDR2 SVGAGI. The CDR3 is CASRIRDRGRTEAFF. The CDR3 DNA sequence: TGTGCCAGCAGAATCCGGGACAGGGGCCGCACTGAAGCTTTCTTT.

V is TRBV5-6 and J is TRBJ2-2; D is unclear. Germline CDR1 SGHDT, CDR2 YYEEEE. The CDR3 has 13 amino acids. V shed 4 bases and J shed 4 bases, with 8 bases lying between them. The CDR3 sequence: CASSVSVTGELFF. The DNA for the CDR3 is TGTGCCAGCAGCGTGAGTGTCACCGGGGAGCTGTTTTTT.

The chain joins TRBV6-4 to TRBJ2-1; 12 bases are shared with TRBD2. The CDR3 covers 14 residues. The V segment lost 6 bases and the J segment 7 bases; nucleotides outside the gene matches: 4. The V gene's germline CDR1 is MRHNA and CDR2 SNTAGT. The CDR3 sequence is CASSPSGGVNEQFF. The CDR3, as DNA: TGTGCCAGCAGCCCTAGCGGGGGGGTGAATGAGCAGTTCTTC.

The V and J genes are TRBV6-5 and TRBJ2-7, with a tentative D call TRBD2 (6 bases). The V gene lost 0 bases and the J gene lost 8 bases, with 8 bases spanning the gap. In germline, CDR1 is MNHEY, CDR2 SVGAGI. CDR3 size: 12 residues. CDR3 nucleotide sequence: TGTGCCAGCAGTTACTCGGCGGGACAGCAGTACTTC. It translates to CASSYSAGQQYF.